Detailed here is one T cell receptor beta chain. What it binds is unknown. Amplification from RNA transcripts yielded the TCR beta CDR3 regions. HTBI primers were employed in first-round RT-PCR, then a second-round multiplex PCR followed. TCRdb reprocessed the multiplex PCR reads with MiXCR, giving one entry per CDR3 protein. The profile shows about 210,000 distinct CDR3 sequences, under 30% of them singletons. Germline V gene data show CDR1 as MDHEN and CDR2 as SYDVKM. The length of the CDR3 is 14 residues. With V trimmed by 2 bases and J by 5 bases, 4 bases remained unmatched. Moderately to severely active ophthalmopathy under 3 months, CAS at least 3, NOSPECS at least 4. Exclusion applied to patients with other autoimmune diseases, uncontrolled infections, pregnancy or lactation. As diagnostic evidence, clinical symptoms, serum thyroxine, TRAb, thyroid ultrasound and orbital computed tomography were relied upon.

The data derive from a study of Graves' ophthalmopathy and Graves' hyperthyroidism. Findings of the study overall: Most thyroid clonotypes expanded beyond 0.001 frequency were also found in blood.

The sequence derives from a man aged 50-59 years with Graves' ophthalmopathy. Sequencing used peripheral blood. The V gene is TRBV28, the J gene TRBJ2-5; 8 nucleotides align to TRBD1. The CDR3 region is CASSLPGGFETQYF. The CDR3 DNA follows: TGTGCCAGCAGTTTACCAGGGGGCTTCGAGACCCAGTACTTC.